The source of this T cell receptor beta chain is a study of human CD8 memory T cell subsets. PBMC were sourced from healthy-donor buffy coats. Negative magnetic selection enriched total CD8+ T cells. Making the TCR beta libraries relied on UMI-labeled 5' RACE. Using the 5' RACE reads, TCRdb records one entry per CDR3 protein without DNA. The listing contains 9,000 to 15,000 distinct CDR3 sequences. Sample: CD8+ T cells from PBMCs. The receptor was derived from a human donor in good health.

The CDR3 here is CASSSRDSSYNSPLHF. This chain joins TRBV5-1 and TRBJ1-6; TCRdb picks TRBD1, but there is no DNA to check that call. The length of the CDR3 is 16 residues. CDR1 and CDR2 from the germline V gene are SGHRS and YFSETQ.